A single sample is the source of the 16 T cell receptor beta chains below, sequenced in a study of tumour-infiltrating T cells in Burkitt lymphoma. TCRdb keeps only in-frame clones here, not all; method: immunoSEQ multiplex PCR. The top ten hold about 11% of the sample, which has several thousand clones, about 84% seen once. The sequencing input was tumor tissue. Receptors were obtained from a human donor with Burkitt lymphoma.

This chain links TRBV5-4 with TRBJ1-2; the D gene is possibly TRBD1 (5 bases). V shed 4 bases and J shed 8 bases, with 18 bases lying between them. This CDR3 has 14 residues. Germline CDR1 SGHNT, CDR2 YYREEE (reference sequence). The CDR3 loop reads CASSPGGSMGGYTF. CDR3 in DNA: TGTGCCAGCAGCCCGGGGGGTTCCATGGGCGGCTACACCTTC.

The chain employs TRBV30 and TRBJ2-5; the match to TRBD1 covers 7 bases. Germline lookup yields CDR1 GTSNPN and CDR2 SVGIG (reference sequence). Germline trimming cut 1 base from V and 0 bases from J; bases unmatched to any gene: 2. The CDR3 is made up of 14 amino acids. The chain's CDR3 is CAWSGDSHQETQYF. The DNA of the CDR3 is TGTGCCTGGAGTGGGGACAGCCACCAAGAGACCCAGTACTTC.

The chain recombines TRBV9 with TRBJ2-2, with 8 bases identical to TRBD1. Germline V CDR1 and CDR2: SGDLS, YYNGEE. This CDR3 has 16 residues. With 4 bases clipped from V and 6 bases from J, the junction kept 11 bases outside the gene matches. The CDR3 bases are TGTGCCAGCAGCCAAATCCGACAGGGGAGGCCCGGGGAGCTGTTTTTT. Protein product: CASSQIRQGRPGELFF.

This sequence joins TRBV7-9 and TRBJ1-2; D is perhaps TRBD1 (6 bases). The V gene lost 3 bases and the J gene lost 2 bases, with 10 bases spanning the gap. The V gene's germline CDR1 is SEHNR and CDR2 FQNEAQ (reference sequence). The CDR3 runs to 14 residues. In DNA, the CDR3 is TGTGCCAGCAGCTTTTGGGACACCAACTATGGCTACACCTTC. Its protein product is CASSFWDTNYGYTF. Full variable domain (missing parts from reference TRBV7-9 and TRBJ1-2): DTGVSQNPRHKITKRGQNVTFRCDPISEHNRLYWYRQTLGQGPEFLTYFQNEAQLEKSRLLSDRFSAERPKGSFSTLEIQRTEQGDSAMYLCASSFWDTNYGYTFGSGTRLTVV.

This chain links TRBV28 with TRBJ2-7; 7 bases are shared with TRBD2. V was pared by 7 bases and J by 3 bases, with 12 bases of the junction left unmatched. This CDR3 region has 15 residues. Germline CDR1 reads MDHEN; CDR2 reads SYDVKM. CDR3 residues: CASTDPSGLRYEQYF. CDR3 sequence (DNA): TGTGCCAGCACCGACCCCTCGGGACTACGCTACGAGCAGTACTTC.

This chain joins TRBV6-1 and TRBJ1-5; no clear D gene. Trimming took 10 bases from V and 1 from J, leaving 8 bases between them. The germline V gene encodes CDR1 MNHNS and CDR2 SASEGT. The CDR3 extends over 12 amino acids. The CDR3 sequence: CATQSSNQPQHF. CDR3 sequence (DNA): TGTGCCACACAGTCGAGCAATCAGCCCCAGCATTTT.

The chain recombines TRBV15 with TRBJ1-4; a possible D gene is TRBD1 (6 bases). Trimming cost V 0 bases and J 11 bases, with 7 bases left between them. Germline V gene sequence: CDR1 LNHNV, CDR2 YYDKDF (reference sequence). The CDR3 contains 12 residues. The CDR3 bases are TGTGCCACCAGCAGAGATCAGGGGAAACTGTTTTTT. Protein: CATSRDQGKLFF. Filled out from reference TRBV15 and TRBJ1-4, the complete variable domain reads DAMVIQNPRYQVTQFGKPVTLSCSQTLNHNVMYWYQQKSSQAPKLLFHYYDKDFNNEADTPDNFQSRRPNTSFCFLDIRSPGLGDTAMYLCATSRDQGKLFFGSGTQLSVL.

This clone appeared a few times. This rearrangement joins TRBV13 to TRBJ2-7; TRBD2 aligns across 10 bases. Germline loops: CDR1 PRHDT, CDR2 FYEKMQ (reference sequence). Unmatched junction bases numbered 4, after V lost 1 base and J lost 4 bases. This CDR3 has 15 residues. The CDR3 sequence is CASSLVASGSYEQYF. The CDR3 DNA reads TGTGCCAGCAGCTTAGTGGCTAGCGGGAGTTACGAGCAGTACTTC.

This rearrangement joins TRBV30 to TRBJ1-1; D is ambiguous. The CDR3 is 15 residues long. Trimming removed 0 bases at V and 6 bases at J, with 17 bases between. The germline CDR1 and CDR2 sequences are GTSNPN and SVGIG (reference sequence). This chain's CDR3 is CAWSVGVDPDAEAFF. The CDR3 nucleotides are TGTGCCTGGAGTGTCGGCGTTGACCCAGACGCTGAAGCTTTCTTT.

The chain employs TRBV2 and TRBJ1-1, with D hard to call. Trimming stripped 7 bases from V and 3 bases from J, with 9 bases between. The length of the CDR3 is 12 residues. Germline values: CDR1 SNHLY, CDR2 FYNNEI. The CDR3 region has the DNA TGTGCCAGCACCCGGAGGGACACTGAAGCTTTCTTT. This encodes CASTRRDTEAFF. The entire variable domain, with the rest obtained from reference TRBV2 and TRBJ1-1, is as follows: EPEVTQTPSHQVTQMGQEVILRCVPISNHLYFYWYRQILGQKVEFLVSFYNNEISEKSEIFDDQFSVERPDGSNFTLKIRSTKLEDSAMYFCASTRRDTEAFFGQGTRLTVV.

The chain recombines TRBV6-5 with TRBJ1-1, with D possibly TRBD1 on 6 matching bases. Trimming shortened V by 7 bases and J by 11 bases, and 20 bases separated the two germline ends. This CDR3 region has 13 residues. CDR1 and CDR2 from the germline V gene are MNHEY and SVGAGI. The CDR3, as DNA: TGTGCCAGCATTTCACCCGGCGACAGGCGGGCTTTCTTT. It is translated as CASISPGDRRAFF.

The rearrangement joins TRBV5-1 to TRBJ2-2, with no clear D. The CDR3 runs to 13 residues. Trimming took off 0 bases at V and 3 bases at J, with 3 bases between the two ends. CDR1 is SGHRS, CDR2 YFSETQ, per germline. In DNA form, the CDR3 reads TGCGCCAGCAGCTTGGGTGACACCGGGGAGCTGTTTTTT. Residues: CASSLGDTGELFF.

The rearrangement uses TRBV2 and TRBJ1-5, with D hard to call. CDR3 size: 15 residues. The V end lost 4 bases, the J end lost 2 bases, and 12 bases lay between the germline ends. CDR1 SNHLY and CDR2 FYNNEI come from the germline V gene. The DNA for the CDR3 is TGTGCCAGCAGTGGGGCTATAAATGGCAATCAGCCCCAGCATTTT. Translated, it gives CASSGAINGNQPQHF.

The V gene is TRBV28, the J gene TRBJ1-1, with 7 nucleotides matching TRBD1. V dropped 1 base and J dropped 5; count of bases not matched to a gene: 7. This CDR3 contains 15 residues. Per germline, CDR1 MDHEN and CDR2 SYDVKM. The CDR3 DNA follows: TGTGCCAGCAGTTTATCGGGGAACAGGGGAACTGAAGCTTTCTTT. This gives the protein CASSLSGNRGTEAFF.

The gene calls are TRBV11-2 and TRBJ2-7, with 7 bases that match TRBD1. CDR1 SGHAT and CDR2 FQNNGV come from the germline V gene. Germline trimming cut 6 bases from V and 7 bases from J; bases unmatched to any gene: 12. The CDR3 loop spans 14 amino acids. DNA of the CDR3: TGTGCCAGCAGTTCGGCAGGGGGAGATTTGGAGCAGTACTTC. This sequence encodes CASSSAGGDLEQYF.

J is TRBJ1-2 and V is TRBV9; maybe TRBD1 (5 bases). V lost 4 bases, J lost 6 bases, and 16 bases lay in between. Germline V CDR1 and CDR2: SGDLS, YYNGEE. CDR3 size: 14 residues. The CDR3 reads CASSRRGATDGYTF. The CDR3 region has the DNA TGTGCCAGCAGCAGACGGGGCGCAACGGATGGCTACACCTTC.